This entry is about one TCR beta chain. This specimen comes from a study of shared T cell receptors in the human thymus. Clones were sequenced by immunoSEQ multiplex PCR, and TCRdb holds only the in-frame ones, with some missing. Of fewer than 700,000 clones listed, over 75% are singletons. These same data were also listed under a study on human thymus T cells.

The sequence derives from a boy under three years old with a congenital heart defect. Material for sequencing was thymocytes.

CDR3 residues: CASSLEPSTLFF. CDR3 coding DNA: TGTGCCAGCAGCTTAGAGCCCTCGACTCTGTTTTTT. The V gene is TRBV11-3, the J gene TRBJ1-4; D is unresolved. V lost 0 bases and J lost 14, with 10 bases in between. The CDR3 loop spans 12 amino acids. Germline lookup yields CDR1 SGHNT and CDR2 YENEEA.